The 32 T cell receptor beta chains reported below all come from one sample, sequenced in a study of blood T cell repertoires in COVID-19. Data came from immunoSEQ multiplex PCR; TCRdb stores just in-frame clones and leaves some out. This sample carries about 200,000 clones, around 90% of them seen once, and the ten largest clones take 2% to 2.5%. The sample comprised PBMCs or T cells enriched from blood (not recorded which). The receptors originated from a woman aged 30 to 39 who had recovered from COVID-19.

This clone was picked up a small number of times. This chain joins TRBV15 and TRBJ1-3, with a tentative D call TRBD1 (5 bases). The CDR3 totals 15 residues. Trimming pared 0 bases from V and 4 bases from J, leaving 10 bases between. The germline V gene encodes CDR1 LNHNV and CDR2 YYDKDF (reference sequence). CDR3 nucleotides: TGTGCCACCAGCAGAGATGTGGGGCCAGGAAACACCATATATTTT. Residues: CATSRDVGPGNTIYF.

This clone has only a few counts. The chain uses TRBV11-3 and TRBJ1-1, with 9 bases identical to TRBD1. Trimming cost V 0 bases and J 3 bases; bases outside gene matches: 8. The germline CDR1 and CDR2 sequences are SGHNT and YENEEA. This CDR3 has 17 amino acids. The DNA of the CDR3 is TGTGCCAGCAGCTTAGATAGACTTGGACAGGGGTACACTGAAGCTTTCTTT. It is translated as CASSLDRLGQGYTEAFF. Using reference TRBV11-3 and TRBJ1-1 for the parts outside the CDR3, the full variable domain is EAGVVQSPRYKIIEKKQPVAFWCNPISGHNTLYWYLQNLGQGPELLIRYENEEAVDDSQLPKDRFSAERLKGVDSTLKIQPAELGDSAVYLCASSLDRLGQGYTEAFFGQGTRLTVV.

This chain links TRBV7-3 with TRBJ2-1; D remains unclear. V gave up 0 bases and J gave up 0 bases, with 9 bases separating them. CDR3 length: 16 residues. From germline, CDR1 is SGHTA and CDR2 FQGTGA. DNA for the CDR3: TGTGCCAGCAGCTTAACCTCGAGAAGCTCCTACAATGAGCAGTTCTTC. Translation gives CASSLTSRSSYNEQFF.

The chain has TRBV9 and TRBJ2-1; 10 bases match TRBD2. Germline V gene sequence: CDR1 SGDLS, CDR2 YYNGEE. The CDR3 extends over 17 amino acids. Trimming at V came to 0 bases and at J to 5 bases, leaving 8 bases not matched to a gene. CDR3 sequence (DNA): TGTGCCAGCAGCGTAGCTACGGGGCTAGCGGGGGACAATGAGCAGTTCTTC. Protein: CASSVATGLAGDNEQFF.

In its sample, this clone was seen once. As DNA, the CDR3 is TGTGCCAGCAGCTTATCTGGTCGGCCCGCCAGGCTGTTTTTT. Encoded protein: CASSLSGRPARLFF. This chain uses TRBV7-6 with TRBJ1-4, with D uncertain. Trimming pared 2 bases from V and 14 bases from J, leaving 18 bases between. The CDR3 runs 14 residues. The germline CDR1 and CDR2 sequences are SGHVS and FNYEAQ.

This sequence joins TRBV7-2 and TRBJ2-1; 12 bases fit TRBD2. CDR1 is SGHTA, CDR2 FQGNSA, per germline. The CDR3 has 16 amino acids. The J segment lost 0 bases and the V segment lost 4 bases, leaving 1 base of the junction unmatched. CDR3 in DNA: TGTGCCAGCAGCTCGACTAGCGGGAGCTCCTACAATGAGCAGTTCTTC. Its protein product is CASSSTSGSSYNEQFF.

The CDR3 region is CASSLTFLAGGSDEQFF. Written as DNA, the CDR3 is TGTGCCAGCAGCTTAACCTTTTTAGCGGGGGGCTCGGATGAGCAGTTCTTC. The chain is built from TRBV7-3 and TRBJ2-1, with 10 bases lining up with TRBD2. Trimming removed 0 bases from V and 8 bases from J; junction bases left unmatched: 10. The CDR3 spans 17 residues. CDR1 is SGHTA and CDR2 is FQGTGA in the germline V gene.

V is TRBV30 and J is TRBJ2-7; 8 nucleotides line up with TRBD1. After removal of 3 bases from V and 7 bases from J, the junction contained 11 bases not matched to a gene. The CDR3 has 14 residues. CDR1 and CDR2 (germline): GTSNPN, SVGIG (reference sequence). This CDR3 reads CAWRRQGPGGEQYF. In DNA form, the CDR3 reads TGTGCCTGGAGAAGACAGGGGCCAGGGGGGGAGCAGTACTTC.

In its sample, this clone was seen a few times. The J gene is TRBJ2-7, the V gene TRBV7-2; D uncertain. CDR3 length equals 15 residues. V lost 1 base, J lost 4 bases, and 14 bases lay in between. Per germline, CDR1 SGHTA and CDR2 FQGNSA. CDR3 sequence reads: CASSLGGDPGYEQYF. CDR3 DNA: TGTGCCAGCAGCTTAGGCGGAGACCCTGGGTACGAGCAGTACTTC. The full variable domain, with the rest looked up from reference TRBV7-2 and TRBJ2-7, is GAGVSQSPSNKVTEKGKDVELRCDPISGHTALYWYRQSLGQGLEFLIYFQGNSAPDKSGLPSDRFSAERTGGSVSTLTIQRTQQEDSAVYLCASSLGGDPGYEQYFGPGTRLTVT.

The rearrangement links TRBV5-1 to TRBJ1-2; D is perhaps TRBD1 (6 bases). The V gene's germline CDR1 is SGHRS and CDR2 YFSETQ. V lost 0 bases, J lost 6 bases, and 6 bases lay in between. The CDR3 sequence is 12 residues long. CDR3: CASSLDRDGYTF. The CDR3 DNA reads as TGCGCCAGCAGCTTGGACAGGGATGGCTACACCTTC.

This clone was picked up one time. The chain couples TRBV7-2 to TRBJ1-4; 7 bases align to TRBD1. The germline V gene has CDR1 SGHTA and CDR2 FQGNSA. The CDR3 runs 14 residues. The J segment lost 10 bases and the V segment lost 2 bases, leaving 7 bases of the junction unmatched. The CDR3 protein is CASSLQGGMGKLFF. The CDR3 coding sequence is TGTGCCAGCAGCTTACAGGGGGGTATGGGAAAACTGTTTTTT.

The chain couples TRBV5-1 to TRBJ2-1, with D perhaps matching TRBD2 (5 bases). Deletions cut 4 bases from V and 8 bases from J, with 22 bases between. CDR1 is SGHRS and CDR2 is YFSETQ in the germline V gene. This CDR3 contains 16 residues. The CDR3 DNA is TGCGCCAGCAGCCACGGACTTGTCTGGAAGGAACATGAGCAGTTCTTC. Translation gives CASSHGLVWKEHEQFF. The complete variable domain, with remaining parts taken from reference TRBV5-1 and TRBJ2-1, reads KAGVTQTPRYLIKTRGQQVTLSCSPISGHRSVSWYQQTPGQGLQFLFEYFSETQRNKGNFPGRFSGRQFSNSRSEMNVSTLELGDSALYLCASSHGLVWKEHEQFFGPGTRLTVL.

The chain recombines TRBV6-5 with TRBJ1-5; the match to TRBD1 covers 11 bases. CDR1 and CDR2 from the germline V gene are MNHEY and SVGAGI. J was trimmed by 7 bases and V by 4 bases; bases with no gene match: 3. This CDR3 region has 14 residues. The CDR3 loop is CASSSGTGGQPQHF. DNA of the CDR3: TGTGCCAGCAGTTCCGGGACAGGGGGGCAGCCCCAGCATTTT.

The J gene is TRBJ1-1, the V gene TRBV29-1, with 11 bases aligning to TRBD1. The CDR3 totals 14 residues. From germline, CDR1 is SQVTM and CDR2 ANQGSEA. V gave up 6 bases and J gave up 6 bases; unmatched junction bases: 9. CDR3: CSVEPGQGAAEAFF. The CDR3 coding sequence is TGCAGCGTCGAACCCGGACAGGGGGCGGCTGAAGCTTTCTTT. Full variable domain (remainder filled in from reference TRBV29-1 and TRBJ1-1): SAVISQKPSRDICQRGTSLTIQCQVDSQVTMMFWYRQQPGQSLTLIATANQGSEATYESGFVIDKFPISRPNLTFSTLTVSNMSPEDSSIYLCSVEPGQGAAEAFFGQGTRLTVV.

The J gene is TRBJ1-6, the V gene TRBV29-1; 7 bases align to TRBD1. Germline V gene sequence: CDR1 SQVTM, CDR2 ANQGSEA. V shed 6 bases and J 9 bases; nucleotides not matched to a gene: 11. The CDR3 contains 14 residues. The CDR3 is CSVRDSFLGSPLHF. The CDR3 region has the DNA TGCAGCGTGCGGGACAGCTTTCTTGGTTCACCCCTCCACTTT.

The chain uses TRBV4-1 and TRBJ2-4; 9 positions agree with TRBD1. CDR3 size: 16 residues. Germline V gene lookup returns CDR1 MGHRA and CDR2 YSYEKL. The trim removed 0 bases at V and 4 bases at J, leaving 4 bases unmatched. The CDR3 sequence is CASSQDAGQGKNIQYF. Written as DNA, the CDR3 is TGCGCCAGCAGCCAAGACGCGGGACAGGGTAAAAACATTCAGTACTTC.

V gene TRBV18 combines with J gene TRBJ2-7; D is uncertain. The CDR3 is made up of 14 amino acids. Between the trimmed V and J ends, which lost 1 base and 4 bases, there was a span of 11 bases. CDR1 and CDR2 from the germline V gene are KGHSH and LQKENI. In DNA, the CDR3 is TGTGCCAGCTCACCACGGTCAGAAAATTACGAGCAGTACTTC. Its translation is CASSPRSENYEQYF.

The chain uses TRBV6-5 and TRBJ1-2, with 9 bases that match TRBD1. The CDR3 length is 14 residues. Germline V CDR1 and CDR2: MNHEY, SVGAGI. V shed 5 bases, J shed 4 bases, and the junction held 5 bases outside the gene matches. The CDR3 DNA is TGTGCCAGCAGTCTTTCGGACAGGGGCTATGGCTACACCTTC. This sequence encodes CASSLSDRGYGYTF.

The chain joins TRBV2 to TRBJ1-5; 8 bases are shared with TRBD1. Germline V gives CDR1 SNHLY, CDR2 FYNNEI. J was trimmed by 5 bases and V by 7 bases; bases with no gene match: 4. This CDR3 region has 13 residues. In nucleotides, the CDR3 is TGTGCCAGCATGGACAGGGCGGATCAGCCCCAGCATTTT. Its translation: CASMDRADQPQHF.

This clone was seen a single time. The chain combines TRBV5-1 with TRBJ1-2, with 12 bases lining up with TRBD1. Germline assignment: CDR1 SGHRS and CDR2 YFSETQ. V was pared by 4 bases and J by 4 bases, with 5 bases of the junction left unmatched. The CDR3 contains 15 residues. Written as DNA, the CDR3 is TGCGCCAGCAGCGGCGGGACAGGGGGCGCCTATGGCTACACCTTC. This codes for CASSGGTGGAYGYTF.

The rearrangement links TRBV7-8 to TRBJ1-2; TRBD1 aligns across 7 bases. The length of the CDR3 is 14 residues. The germline gives CDR1 SGHVS, CDR2 FQNEAQ. V shed 5 bases and J 4 bases; nucleotides not matched to a gene: 7. The CDR3 DNA is TGTGCCAGCAGCCGATCCGGGACAGCCTATGGCTACACCTTC. Its translation is CASSRSGTAYGYTF.

The rearrangement uses TRBV29-1 and TRBJ2-7; 10 bases line up with TRBD1. V trimming: 5 bases; J trimming: 5 bases; junction bases outside the gene matches: 6. Germline CDR1 is SQVTM and CDR2 is ANQGSEA. This CDR3 has 13 amino acids. The CDR3 is CSVSKGQGDEQYF. In DNA form, the CDR3 reads TGCAGCGTTTCAAAAGGACAGGGGGACGAGCAGTACTTC.

This clone came up many times. The rearrangement uses TRBV29-1 and TRBJ2-7; 9 bases map to TRBD1. V trimming: 1 base; J trimming: 2 bases; junction bases outside the gene matches: 0. Germline assignment: CDR1 SQVTM and CDR2 ANQGSEA. The CDR3 is 13 residues long. Here the CDR3 reads CSVEGDRAYEQYF. In DNA form, the CDR3 reads TGCAGCGTTGAAGGGGACAGGGCCTACGAGCAGTACTTC.

This clone showed up just once. This chain uses TRBV7-3 with TRBJ2-7; a weak D match, TRBD1 (5 bases). The germline V gene encodes CDR1 SGHTA and CDR2 FQGTGA. The CDR3 spans 13 residues. Trimming removed 5 bases at V and 4 bases at J, with 12 bases between. CDR3 bases: TGTGCCAGCAGCGCGACCCCAGGGTACGAGCAGTACTTC. This sequence encodes CASSATPGYEQYF. Supplemented by reference TRBV7-3 and TRBJ2-7, the full variable domain reads GAGVSQTPSNKVTEKGKYVELRCDPISGHTALYWYRQSLGQGPEFLIYFQGTGAADDSGLPNDRFFAVRPEGSVSTLKIQRTERGDSAVYLCASSATPGYEQYFGPGTRLTVT.

The J gene is TRBJ1-2, the V gene TRBV5-6; D is ambiguous. Per the germline V gene, CDR1 is SGHDT and CDR2 is YYEEEE. The CDR3 sequence is 14 residues long. V was cut by 1 base and J by 0 bases, with 7 bases left in between. The CDR3 loop is CASSLPESNYGYTF. In nucleotides, the CDR3 is TGTGCCAGCAGCTTGCCGGAGTCTAACTATGGCTACACCTTC.

This clone showed up just once. CDR3 sequence: CASSLISGQSEKLFF. CDR3 DNA sequence: TGTGCCAGCAGCTTAATCTCGGGACAGAGTGAAAAACTGTTTTTT. The gene calls are TRBV7-8 and TRBJ1-4, with 7 bases fitting TRBD1. CDR1 and CDR2 (germline): SGHVS, FQNEAQ. CDR3 length: 15 residues. Trimming at V came to 2 bases and at J to 7 bases, leaving 7 bases not matched to a gene.

The V call is TRBV19, the J call TRBJ1-3; no definite D call. V was shortened by 0 bases and J by 1 base, with 10 bases between the two germline ends. CDR1 and CDR2 (germline): LNHDA, SQIVND (reference sequence). The CDR3 is 16 amino acids. CDR3 DNA: TGTGCCAGTAGTATAGACGGAGGAGCATCTGGAAACACCATATATTTT. It codes for CASSIDGGASGNTIYF.

V is TRBV27 and J is TRBJ1-2, with TRBD1 matching 7 bases. CDR1 and CDR2 from the germline V gene are MNHEY and SMNVEV (reference sequence). V shed 0 bases and J 5 bases; nucleotides not matched to a gene: 6. The CDR3 runs 15 residues. The CDR3 DNA follows: TGTGCCAGCAGTTTATCCCCGACAGGGTCATATGGCTACACCTTC. This sequence encodes CASSLSPTGSYGYTF.

The chain recombines TRBV7-2 with TRBJ1-4; 7 nucleotides match TRBD1. V trimming: 8 bases; J trimming: 5 bases; junction bases outside the gene matches: 2. The CDR3 is 12 amino acids. Germline V gene data show CDR1 as SGHTA and CDR2 as FQGNSA. The CDR3 reads CASGQANEKLFF. The CDR3 nucleotides are TGTGCCAGCGGACAGGCAAATGAAAAACTGTTTTTT.

The CDR3 nucleotides read TGTGCCACCAGTGCCCCCGCAGGGGTCGGCTACACCTTC. It specifies CATSAPAGVGYTF. The chain employs TRBV24-1 and TRBJ1-2; weak D call: TRBD1 (6 bases). V was cut by 5 bases and J by 8 bases, with 14 bases left in between. The CDR3 spans 13 residues. Germline CDR1 is KGHDR and CDR2 is SFDVKD.

The chain joins TRBV9 to TRBJ1-3; 9 bases are shared with TRBD1. Unmatched junction bases numbered 4, after V lost 4 bases and J lost 2 bases. Per the germline V gene, CDR1 is SGDLS and CDR2 is YYNGEE. The CDR3 loop spans 15 amino acids. The CDR3 sequence is CASSNTGGPGNTIYF. Written as DNA, the CDR3 is TGTGCCAGCAGCAATACAGGGGGCCCTGGAAACACCATATATTTT.

The chain carries TRBV6-5 and TRBJ2-1; 7 bases fit TRBD2. CDR3 length: 13 residues. Losses at the gene ends were 0 bases for V and 9 bases for J; bases not matched to a gene: 2. Germline CDR1 and CDR2: MNHEY and SVGAGI. CDR3 bases: TGTGCCAGCAGTTACTCGAGCGGGGTTGAGCAGTTCTTC. Translated, it gives CASSYSSGVEQFF.